One and the same sample provided the 3 T cell receptor beta chains below, sequenced in a study of cytomegalovirus exposure and HLA in healthy donors. TCRdb keeps only in-frame clones here, not all; method: immunoSEQ multiplex PCR. The data contain some 230,000 clones, about 90% of them singletons. The source material was PBMCs. The receptor source for this set is a woman aged 18-35 years in good health and CMV-seronegative.

The J gene is TRBJ1-1, the V gene TRBV5-1; 11 bases are shared with TRBD1. The CDR3 spans 16 residues. Germline CDR1 is SGHRS and CDR2 is YFSETQ. The ends lost 3 bases at V and 5 bases at J; junction bases unmatched: 9. The DNA for the CDR3 is TGCGCCAGCAGCTCATTCCCGGGACAGGGGGGGACTGAAGCTTTCTTT. Translating it yields CASSSFPGQGGTEAFF.

The gene calls are TRBV10-2 and TRBJ1-1; 7 bases are shared with TRBD1. The V gene's germline CDR1 is WSHSY and CDR2 SAAADI. J gave up 3 bases and V 6 bases, and 4 bases lay outside the gene matches. CDR3 length: 13 amino acids. The CDR3 sequence: CASRTGLYTEAFF. CDR3 coding DNA: TGCGCCAGCAGGACAGGGTTGTACACTGAAGCTTTCTTT.

The chain recombines TRBV28 with TRBJ1-5; 9 nucleotides align to TRBD1. There are 16 residues in the CDR3. The V and J ends lost 5 bases and 2 bases, in that order; junction bases with no gene match: 7. The germline V gene encodes CDR1 MDHEN and CDR2 SYDVKM. The chain's CDR3 is CASSTLQGARNQPQHF. Written as DNA, the CDR3 is TGTGCCAGCAGTACCTTACAGGGGGCGCGCAATCAGCCCCAGCATTTT. Drawing the rest from reference TRBV28 and TRBJ1-5, the complete variable domain is DVKVTQSSRYLVKRTGEKVFLECVQDMDHENMFWYRQDPGLGLRLIYFSYDVKMKEKGDIPEGYSVSREKKERFSLILESASTNQTSMYLCASSTLQGARNQPQHFGDGTRLSIL.